Included here is one T cell receptor (beta chain) sequence, with context. These data come from a study of control samples from healthy donors and cancer patients. The repertoire was sequenced with immunoSEQ multiplex PCR; TCRdb's copy has only in-frame clones and lacks some. The sample holds some 150,000 clones; 90% to 95% are singletons and the top ten take around 1.5%. Germline lookup yields CDR1 MNHEY and CDR2 SMNVEV (reference sequence). This CDR3 contains 14 residues. V gave up 6 bases and J gave up 0 bases, with 9 bases separating them. The TCR was taken from a woman in her thirties in good health. The V and J genes are TRBV27 and TRBJ1-5; the D gene is possibly TRBD1 (5 bases). The source material was blood. For the CDR3, the DNA is TGTGCCAGCAGCCGGACAAATAGCAATCAGCCCCAGCATTTT. Its protein is CASSRTNSNQPQHF.